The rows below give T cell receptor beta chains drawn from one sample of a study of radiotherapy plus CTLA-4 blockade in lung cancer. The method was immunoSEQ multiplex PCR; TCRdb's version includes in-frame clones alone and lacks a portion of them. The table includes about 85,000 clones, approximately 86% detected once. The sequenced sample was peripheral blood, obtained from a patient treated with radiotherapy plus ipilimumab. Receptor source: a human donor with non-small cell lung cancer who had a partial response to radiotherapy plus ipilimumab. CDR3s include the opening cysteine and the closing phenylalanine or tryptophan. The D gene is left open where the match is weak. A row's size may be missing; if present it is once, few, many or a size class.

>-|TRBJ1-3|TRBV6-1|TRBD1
TGTGCCAGTATGACAGGGGGCACTTATGGAAACACCATATATTTT
CASMTGGTYGNTIYF
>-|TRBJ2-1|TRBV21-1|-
TGTGCCAGCAGCAAACGTCCTAGCGGGAGCTACAATGAGCAGTTCTTC
CASSKRPSGSYNEQFF
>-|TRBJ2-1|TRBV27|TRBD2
TGTGCCAGCAGAAAAAGCGGGAGCTACTACAATGAGCAGTTCTTC
CASRKSGSYYNEQFF
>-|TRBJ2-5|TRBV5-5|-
TGTGCCAGCAGCTTGATCGTAGAGACCCAGTACTTC
CASSLIVETQYF
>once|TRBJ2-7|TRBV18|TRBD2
TGTGCCAGCTCCACCGGGACTAGCTCCCTCGAGCAGTACTTC
CASSTGTSSLEQYF
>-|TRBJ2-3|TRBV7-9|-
TGTGCCAGCAGCTTAGCGGGCGGGAGCACAGATACGCAGTATTTT
CASSLAGGSTDTQYF
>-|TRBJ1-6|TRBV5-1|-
TGCGCCAGCAGCTCGAGGACAAGTGGGAATTCACCCCTCCACTTT
CASSSRTSGNSPLHF
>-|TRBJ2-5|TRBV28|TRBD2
TGTGCCAGCAGTTCAACGGGGGGAGGGATTTACCAAGAGACCCAGTACTTC
CASSSTGGGIYQETQYF
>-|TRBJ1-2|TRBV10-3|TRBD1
TGTGCCATCAGTGGCACAGGGGATGGCTACACCTTC
CAISGTGDGYTF
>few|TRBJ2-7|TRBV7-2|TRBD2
TGTGCCAGCAGCTTAGCTTCTAGCGGGGCACGCTACGAGCAGTACTTC
CASSLASSGARYEQYF
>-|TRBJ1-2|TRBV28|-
TGTGCCAGCAGTTTCGTGACAGTCTATGGCTACACCTTC
CASSFVTVYGYTF
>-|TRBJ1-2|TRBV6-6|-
TGTGCCAGCAGTAGGGGTGCTGGCTACACCTTC
CASSRGAGYTF
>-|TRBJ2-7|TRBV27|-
TGTGCCAGCAGTCCGCGGCCGAGAGACTACGAGCAGTACTTC
CASSPRPRDYEQYF
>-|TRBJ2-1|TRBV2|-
TGTGCCAGCAGTGGTCTAGCCAATGAGCAGTTCTTC
CASSGLANEQFF
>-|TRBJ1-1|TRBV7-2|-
TGTGCCAGCAGCCCCGAGGGTTGGGTAATGAACACTGAAGCTTTCTTT
CASSPEGWVMNTEAFF
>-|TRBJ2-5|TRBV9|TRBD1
TGTGCCAGCAGCCCCGGGGCAGGGGGCAAGGAGACCCAGTACTTC
CASSPGAGGKETQYF
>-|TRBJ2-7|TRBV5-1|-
TGCGCCAGCAGCGCGACAAATTCCTACGAGCAGTACTTC
CASSATNSYEQYF
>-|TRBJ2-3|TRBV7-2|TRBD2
TGTGCCAGCAGGCTAGCGGGAGGCACAGATACGCAGTATTTT
CASRLAGGTDTQYF
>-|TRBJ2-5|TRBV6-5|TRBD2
TGTGCCAGCAGTTATACCCTAGCGGCAGAGGGGGAGACCCAGTACTTC
CASSYTLAAEGETQYF
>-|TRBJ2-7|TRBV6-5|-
TGTGCCAGCAGCGGGAGCTACGAGCAGTACTTC
CASSGSYEQYF
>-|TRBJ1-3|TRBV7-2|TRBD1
TGTGCCAGCAGCCGGTTCCCGGGACAGGGGGGCTCGGGAAACACCATATATTTT
CASSRFPGQGGSGNTIYF
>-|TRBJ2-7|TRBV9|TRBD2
TGTGCCAGCAGCGTAAGTAGTGGACTAGCCGGGTTGTATGAGCAGTACTTC
CASSVSSGLAGLYEQYF
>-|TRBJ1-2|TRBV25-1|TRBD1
TGTGCCAGCAGTGGCGGGACAGCTCTTGGCTACACCTTC
CASSGGTALGYTF
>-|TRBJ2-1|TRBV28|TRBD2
TGTGCCAGCCGGGCCGGACTAGCGTCCTACAATGAGCAGTTCTTC
CASRAGLASYNEQFF
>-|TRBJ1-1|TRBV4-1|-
TGCGCCAGCAGCCATCGAGTTGGGGCCAGCGAAGCTTTCTTT
CASSHRVGASEAFF
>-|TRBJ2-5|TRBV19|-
TGTGCCAGTAGTATATCCCTAGCGGAGACCCAGTACTTC
CASSISLAETQYF